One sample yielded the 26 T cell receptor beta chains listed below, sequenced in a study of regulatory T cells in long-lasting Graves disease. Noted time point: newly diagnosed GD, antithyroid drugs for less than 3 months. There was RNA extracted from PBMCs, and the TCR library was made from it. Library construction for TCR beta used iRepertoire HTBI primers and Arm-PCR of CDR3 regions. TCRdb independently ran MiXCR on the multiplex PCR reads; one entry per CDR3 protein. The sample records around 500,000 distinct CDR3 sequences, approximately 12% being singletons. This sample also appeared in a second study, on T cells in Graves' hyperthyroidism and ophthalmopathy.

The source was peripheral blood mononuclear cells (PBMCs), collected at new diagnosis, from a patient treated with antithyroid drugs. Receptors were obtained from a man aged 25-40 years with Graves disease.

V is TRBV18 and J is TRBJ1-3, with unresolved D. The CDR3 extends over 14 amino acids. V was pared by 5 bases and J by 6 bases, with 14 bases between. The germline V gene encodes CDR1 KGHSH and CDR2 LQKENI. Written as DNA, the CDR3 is TGTGCCAGCTCAACTCCCCGGAAGGCAAACACCATATATTTT. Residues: CASSTPRKANTIYF.

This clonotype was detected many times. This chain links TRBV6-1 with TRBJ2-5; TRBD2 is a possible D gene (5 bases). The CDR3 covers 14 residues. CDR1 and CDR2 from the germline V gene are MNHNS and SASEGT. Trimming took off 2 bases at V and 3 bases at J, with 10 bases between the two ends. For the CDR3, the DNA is TGTGCCAGCAGTGAATTTGCGGGTAAAGAGACCCAGTACTTC. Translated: CASSEFAGKETQYF.

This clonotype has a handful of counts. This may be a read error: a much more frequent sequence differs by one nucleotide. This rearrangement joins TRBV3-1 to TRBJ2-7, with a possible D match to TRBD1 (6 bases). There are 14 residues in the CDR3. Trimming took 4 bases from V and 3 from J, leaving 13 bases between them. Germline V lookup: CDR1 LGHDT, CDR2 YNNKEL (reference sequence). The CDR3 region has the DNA TGTGCCAGCAGCCGAGAGGGGGAGAACTACGAGCAGTACTTC. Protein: CASSREGENYEQYF.

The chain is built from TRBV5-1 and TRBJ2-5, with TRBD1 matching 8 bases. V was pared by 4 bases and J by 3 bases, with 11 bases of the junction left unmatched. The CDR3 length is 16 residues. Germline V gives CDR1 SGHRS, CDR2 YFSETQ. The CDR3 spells CASSPAPDRGKETQYF. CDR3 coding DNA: TGCGCCAGCAGCCCGGCACCCGACAGGGGTAAAGAGACCCAGTACTTC.

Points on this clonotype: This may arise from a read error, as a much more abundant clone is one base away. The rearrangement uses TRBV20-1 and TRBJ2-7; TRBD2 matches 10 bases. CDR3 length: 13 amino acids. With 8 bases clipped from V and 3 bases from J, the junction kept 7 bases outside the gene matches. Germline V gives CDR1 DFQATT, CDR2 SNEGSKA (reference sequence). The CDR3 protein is CSTKSSGSYEQYF. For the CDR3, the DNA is TGCAGTACTAAGTCTAGCGGGAGCTACGAGCAGTACTTC.

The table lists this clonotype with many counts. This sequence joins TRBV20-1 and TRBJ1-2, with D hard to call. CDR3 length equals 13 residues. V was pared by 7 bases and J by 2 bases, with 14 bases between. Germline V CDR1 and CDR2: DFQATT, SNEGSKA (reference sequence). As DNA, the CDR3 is TGCAGTGGGAAAGGCGGAGGAAACTATGGCTACACCTTC. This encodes CSGKGGGNYGYTF.

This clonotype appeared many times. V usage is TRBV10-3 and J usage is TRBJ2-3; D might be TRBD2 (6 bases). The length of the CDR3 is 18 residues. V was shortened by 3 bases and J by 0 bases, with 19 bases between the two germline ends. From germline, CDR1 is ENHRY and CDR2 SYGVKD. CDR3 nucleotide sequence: TGTGCCATCAGTGATGGAGGGGTCATCTTATATAGCACAGATACGCAGTATTTT. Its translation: CAISDGGVILYSTDTQYF.

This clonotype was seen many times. Here the CDR3 DNA reads TGCAGTGCGATCTCCGGGAGAACAAACTATGGCTACACCTTC. Translated, it gives CSAISGRTNYGYTF. This chain joins TRBV20-1 and TRBJ1-2; D remains ambiguous. The CDR3 sequence is 14 residues long. V lost 6 bases and J 2 bases, leaving 16 bases between the germline ends. Germline-derived CDR1 and CDR2 are DFQATT and SNEGSKA (reference sequence).

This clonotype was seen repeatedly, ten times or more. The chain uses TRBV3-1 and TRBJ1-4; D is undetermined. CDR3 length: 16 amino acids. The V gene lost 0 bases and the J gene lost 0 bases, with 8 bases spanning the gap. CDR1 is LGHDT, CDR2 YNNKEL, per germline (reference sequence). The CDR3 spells CASSQDLVATNEKLFF. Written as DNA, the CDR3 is TGTGCCAGCAGCCAAGATTTAGTTGCAACTAATGAAAAACTGTTTTTT.

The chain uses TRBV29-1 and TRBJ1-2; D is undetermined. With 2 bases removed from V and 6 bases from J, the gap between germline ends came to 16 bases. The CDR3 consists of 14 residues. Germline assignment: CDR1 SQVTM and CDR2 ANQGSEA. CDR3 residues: CSVESTAISNGYTF. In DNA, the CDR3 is TGCAGCGTTGAATCTACAGCCATTAGTAATGGCTACACCTTC.

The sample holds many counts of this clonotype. CDR3 DNA: TGTGCCATCACCCAGGGACCAGACAATGAGCAGTTCTTC. This codes for CAITQGPDNEQFF. The V and J genes are TRBV10-3 and TRBJ2-1; D may match TRBD1 or TRBD2 (5 bases each). Trimming cost V 7 bases and J 5 bases, with 12 bases left between them. Germline V gene sequence: CDR1 ENHRY, CDR2 SYGVKD. This CDR3 has 13 amino acids.

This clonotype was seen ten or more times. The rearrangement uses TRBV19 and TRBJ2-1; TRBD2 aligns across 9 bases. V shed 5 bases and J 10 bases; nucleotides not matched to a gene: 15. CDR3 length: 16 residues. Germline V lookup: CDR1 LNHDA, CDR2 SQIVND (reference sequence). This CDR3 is CASSPREREDTLEQFF. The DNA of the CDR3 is TGTGCCAGTAGTCCTCGGGAGCGGGAGGATACTCTGGAGCAGTTCTTC.

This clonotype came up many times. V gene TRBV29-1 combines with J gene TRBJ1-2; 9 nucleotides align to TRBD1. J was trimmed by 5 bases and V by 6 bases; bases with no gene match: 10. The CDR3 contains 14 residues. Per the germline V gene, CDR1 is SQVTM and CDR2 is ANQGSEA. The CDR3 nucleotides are TGCAGCGTAAAAGCCGGGACAGGGCCTTATGGCTACACCTTC. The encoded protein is CSVKAGTGPYGYTF.

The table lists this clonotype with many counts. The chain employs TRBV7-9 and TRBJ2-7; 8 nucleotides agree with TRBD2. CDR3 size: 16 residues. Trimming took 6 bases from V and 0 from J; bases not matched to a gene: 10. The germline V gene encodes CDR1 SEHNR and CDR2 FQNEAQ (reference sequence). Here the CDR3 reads CASSPGRGKGSYEQYF. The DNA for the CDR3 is TGTGCCAGCAGTCCCGGGAGGGGAAAGGGCTCCTACGAGCAGTACTTC.

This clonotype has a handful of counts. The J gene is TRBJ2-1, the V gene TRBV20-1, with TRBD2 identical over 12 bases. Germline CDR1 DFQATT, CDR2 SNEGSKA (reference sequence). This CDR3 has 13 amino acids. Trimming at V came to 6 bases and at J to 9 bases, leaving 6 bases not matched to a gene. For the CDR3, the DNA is TGCAGTGCCAGACTAGCGGGAGTCGGTGAGCAGTTCTTC. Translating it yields CSARLAGVGEQFF.

In nucleotides, the CDR3 is TGTGCCAGCAGCTTAGGGATCCTAATATCTAATGAAAAACTGTTTTTT. It specifies CASSLGILISNEKLFF. The V call is TRBV11-2, the J call TRBJ1-4; D gene uncertain. V was cut by 1 base and J by 3 bases, with 12 bases left in between. This CDR3 spans 16 amino acids. Germline V gene data show CDR1 as SGHAT and CDR2 as FQNNGV.

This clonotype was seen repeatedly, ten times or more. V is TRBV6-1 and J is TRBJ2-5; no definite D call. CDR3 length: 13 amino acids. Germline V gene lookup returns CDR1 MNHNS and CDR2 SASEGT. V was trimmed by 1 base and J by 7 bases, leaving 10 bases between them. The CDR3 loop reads CASSEGKSGTQYF. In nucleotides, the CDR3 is TGTGCCAGCAGTGAAGGAAAATCAGGGACCCAGTACTTC.

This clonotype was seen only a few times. The CDR3 DNA follows: TGTGCCAGCGAAAGGGGGACGGGAGCCTACGAGCAGTACTTC. It codes for CASERGTGAYEQYF. The rearrangement links TRBV25-1 to TRBJ2-7; D assignment may be TRBD1 or TRBD2 (6 bases each). CDR3 length: 14 residues. Germline V lookup: CDR1 MGHDK, CDR2 SYGVNS. Trimming removed 8 bases from V and 2 bases from J, with 16 bases in between.

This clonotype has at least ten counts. Here the CDR3 DNA reads TGCAGTGCTAGAGATGGAAGACAAGCAACTAATGAAAAACTGTTTTTT. Its translation: CSARDGRQATNEKLFF. This chain connects TRBV20-1 to TRBJ1-4; D gene ambiguous. This CDR3 has 16 amino acids. Trimming cost V 0 bases and J 0 bases, with 11 bases left between them. Germline V gives CDR1 DFQATT, CDR2 SNEGSKA (reference sequence).

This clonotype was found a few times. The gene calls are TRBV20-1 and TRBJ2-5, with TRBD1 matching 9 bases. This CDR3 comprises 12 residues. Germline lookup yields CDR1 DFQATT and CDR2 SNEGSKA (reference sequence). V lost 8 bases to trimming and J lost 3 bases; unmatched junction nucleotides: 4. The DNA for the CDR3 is TGCAGTTCGGACAGGGGTGAAGAGACCCAGTACTTC. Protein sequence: CSSDRGEETQYF.

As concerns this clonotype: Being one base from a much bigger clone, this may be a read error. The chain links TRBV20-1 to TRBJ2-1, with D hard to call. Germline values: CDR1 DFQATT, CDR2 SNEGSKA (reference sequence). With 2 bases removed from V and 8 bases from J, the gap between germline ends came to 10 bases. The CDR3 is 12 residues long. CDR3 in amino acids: CSARNPADEQFF. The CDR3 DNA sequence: TGCAGTGCTAGAAACCCGGCCGATGAGCAGTTCTTC.

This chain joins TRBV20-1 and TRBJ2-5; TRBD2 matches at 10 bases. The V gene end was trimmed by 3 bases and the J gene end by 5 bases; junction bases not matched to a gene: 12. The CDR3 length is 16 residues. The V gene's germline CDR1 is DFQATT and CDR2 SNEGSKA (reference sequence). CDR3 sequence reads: CSARLLSGRVLETQYF. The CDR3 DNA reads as TGCAGTGCTAGGCTCCTGAGCGGGAGGGTCCTGGAGACCCAGTACTTC.

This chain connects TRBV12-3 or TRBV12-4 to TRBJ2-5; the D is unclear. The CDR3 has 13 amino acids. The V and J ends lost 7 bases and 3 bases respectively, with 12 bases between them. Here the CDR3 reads CASTEGPEETQYF. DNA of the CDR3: TGTGCCAGCACGGAAGGGCCAGAAGAGACCCAGTACTTC.

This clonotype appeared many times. CDR3 bases: TGTGCCACCAGTGATTTGGACAGGTCAGCGAACACCGGGGAGCTGTTTTTT. Translated, it gives CATSDLDRSANTGELFF. J is TRBJ2-2 and V is TRBV24-1, with a possible D match to TRBD1 (6 bases). Per the germline V gene, CDR1 is KGHDR and CDR2 is SFDVKD. The CDR3 sequence is 17 residues long. V lost 0 bases and J lost 0, with 10 bases in between.

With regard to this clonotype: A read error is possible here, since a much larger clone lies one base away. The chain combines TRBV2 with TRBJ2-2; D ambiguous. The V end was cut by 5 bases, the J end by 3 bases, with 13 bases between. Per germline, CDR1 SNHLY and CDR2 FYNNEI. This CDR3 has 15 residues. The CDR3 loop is CASSPQSTDTGELFF. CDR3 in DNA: TGTGCCAGCAGTCCACAGTCAACGGACACCGGGGAGCTGTTTTTT.

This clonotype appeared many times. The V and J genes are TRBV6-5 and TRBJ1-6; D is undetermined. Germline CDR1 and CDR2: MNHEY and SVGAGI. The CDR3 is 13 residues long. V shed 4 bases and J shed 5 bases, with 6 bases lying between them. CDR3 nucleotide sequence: TGTGCCAGCAGTTCCAGAGATAATTCACCCCTCCACTTT. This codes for CASSSRDNSPLHF.